What follows describes a single T cell receptor (beta chain). These data are taken from a study of blood T cell repertoires in COVID-19. About the study: Collection of acute and convalescent COVID-19 samples took place in the United States, Italy and Spain.

The CDR3 has 13 amino acids. V lost 4 bases and J lost 4, with 11 bases in between. Germline assignment: CDR1 SNHLY and CDR2 FYNNEI. Only in-frame clones appear in the TCRdb table, and some are missing; sequencing was by immunoSEQ multiplex PCR. The data show about 350,000 clones, roughly 89% seen once. The sequence came from a young man with COVID-19, enrolled during active disease. The source material was peripheral blood. This chain links TRBV2 with TRBJ2-7; D is ambiguous. As DNA, the CDR3 is TGTGCCAGCAGTGGGATAAACAGATACGAGCAGTACTTC. As protein: CASSGINRYEQYF.